The sequence of this T cell receptor (beta chain) was determined in a study of CD4 and CD8 cells across lung adenocarcinoma regions. TCRdb called the PCR reads again in MiXCR, with one record for every CDR3 protein. Here the sample spans 15,000 to 20,000 distinct CDR3 sequences, 45% to 60% being singletons. The CDR3 consists of 11 residues. Germline V gene data show CDR1 as DFQATT and CDR2 as SNEGSKA (reference sequence). Localized lung adenocarcinoma, a non-small cell lung cancer, affected the donors. The V and J genes are TRBV20-1 and TRBJ2-1, with D tentatively TRBD2 (5 bases). The clonotype was recovered from a female donor with lung adenocarcinoma. The CD4 and CD8 labels of this study may be unreliable. The source material was CD8+ T cells from the center of a lung tumor. The DNA for the CDR3 is TGCAGCCTAGAAAGGGAGTTGAAGCAGTTCTTC. Amino acids: CSLERELKQFF.